The 17 T cell receptor beta chains reported below all come from one sample, sequenced in a study of control samples from healthy donors and cancer patients. The protocol was immunoSEQ multiplex PCR, while the TCRdb copy is restricted to in-frame clones and leaves out a portion. The data show some 120,000 clones, with under 95% seen just once and approximately 1.7% held by the top ten. Sample: PBMCs. All receptors derive from a man aged 50-59 years with head and neck cancer.

V gene TRBV18 combines with J gene TRBJ1-6; 7 bases line up with TRBD1. Unmatched junction bases numbered 8, after V lost 5 bases and J lost 7 bases. The CDR3 has 15 amino acids. The germline V gene encodes CDR1 KGHSH and CDR2 LQKENI. The CDR3 spells CASSSDRVGNSPLHF. The CDR3 region has the DNA TGTGCCAGCTCATCCGACAGGGTAGGGAATTCACCCCTCCACTTT.

The CDR3 bases are TGCAGCGTTGACAGGGTTGTAAACTATGGCTACACCTTC. As protein: CSVDRVVNYGYTF. The J gene is TRBJ1-2, the V gene TRBV29-1; a weak D match, TRBD1 (5 bases). The CDR3 loop spans 13 amino acids. CDR1 and CDR2 from the germline V gene are SQVTM and ANQGSEA. Trimming took 3 bases from V and 2 from J, leaving 10 bases between them.

In its sample, this clone was seen a few times. This sequence joins TRBV9 and TRBJ1-4; D might be TRBD1 (5 bases). There are 15 residues in the CDR3. Germline V lookup: CDR1 SGDLS, CDR2 YYNGEE. V lost 0 bases to trimming and J lost 8 bases, with 14 bases between them. Written as DNA, the CDR3 is TGTGCCAGCAGCGTAGGTCCAGGGATGAAGGAAAAACTGTTTTTT. Translated: CASSVGPGMKEKLFF.

This clone showed up just once. This chain joins TRBV7-3 and TRBJ2-7; D gene unclear. V was shortened by 5 bases and J by 5 bases, with 10 bases between the two germline ends. The CDR3 covers 12 residues. Germline CDR1 and CDR2: SGHTA and FQGTGA. The CDR3 DNA follows: TGTGCCAGCAGCCAAAAGGTCAACGAGCAGTACTTC. This translates into CASSQKVNEQYF.

The chain joins TRBV3-1 (or the pseudogene TRBV3-2) to TRBJ1-6; tentatively, D is TRBD1 (5 bases). The CDR3 consists of 13 residues. The germline CDR1 and CDR2 sequences are LGHDT and YNNKEL (reference sequence). V lost 4 bases and J 10 bases, leaving 11 bases between the germline ends. CDR3 sequence: CASSPSTASPLHF. CDR3 sequence (DNA): TGTGCCAGCAGCCCCTCGACAGCGTCACCCCTCCACTTT.

The rearrangement joins TRBV7-9 to TRBJ1-6; D not certain. The ends were cut back, 5 bases at V and 5 bases at J, with 13 bases in the middle. The V gene's germline CDR1 is SEHNR and CDR2 FQNEAQ (reference sequence). This CDR3 spans 15 amino acids. The chain's CDR3 is CASSPAGLNNSPLHF. The CDR3 region has the DNA TGTGCCAGCAGCCCCGCCGGCTTAAATAATTCACCCCTCCACTTT.

The V call is TRBV7-2, the J call TRBJ1-6; D call uncertain. V shed 5 bases and J shed 5 bases, with 13 bases lying between them. CDR1 is SGHTA and CDR2 is FQGNSA in the germline V gene. The CDR3 totals 15 residues. In nucleotides, the CDR3 is TGTGCCAGCAGCCCCGGACGAGGGAATAATTCACCCCTCCACTTT. Protein product: CASSPGRGNNSPLHF. The whole variable domain, remainder taken from reference TRBV7-2 and TRBJ1-6, is GAGVSQSPSNKVTEKGKDVELRCDPISGHTALYWYRQSLGQGLEFLIYFQGNSAPDKSGLPSDRFSAERTGGSVSTLTIQRTQQEDSAVYLCASSPGRGNNSPLHFGNGTRLTVT.

The chain is built from TRBV9 and TRBJ2-7, with TRBD1 matching over 8 bases. Germline V gene data show CDR1 as SGDLS and CDR2 as YYNGEE. The CDR3 runs 14 residues. With V trimmed by 3 bases and J by 0 bases, 2 bases remained unmatched. The CDR3 loop reads CASSGGQDSYEQYF. In nucleotides, the CDR3 is TGTGCCAGCAGCGGGGGACAGGACTCCTACGAGCAGTACTTC.

V usage is TRBV2 and J usage is TRBJ2-5; 10 nucleotides agree with TRBD1. The germline gives CDR1 SNHLY, CDR2 FYNNEI. The V segment lost 6 bases and the J segment 2 bases; nucleotides outside the gene matches: 12. This CDR3 comprises 17 residues. The CDR3 spells CASSSIGTGADQETQYF. In DNA form, the CDR3 reads TGTGCCAGCAGCTCTATCGGGACAGGGGCCGATCAAGAGACCCAGTACTTC.

V gene TRBV23-1 combines with J gene TRBJ1-2; TRBD1 might be the D (6 bases). TRBV23-1 is recorded as an ORF, its role being uncertain. This CDR3 spans 16 amino acids. V lost 3 bases, J lost 8 bases, and 22 bases lay in between. CDR3 coding DNA: TGCGCCAGCAGTCATCCCACTGACAGGTGTTATCACGGCTACACCTTC. It encodes CASSHPTDRCYHGYTF.

The J gene is TRBJ1-1, the V gene TRBV7-3; D gene unclear. CDR1 and CDR2 (germline): SGHTA, FQGTGA. The germline V and J ends were trimmed by 5 bases and 0 bases, with 10 bases remaining between them. The CDR3 runs 14 residues. CDR3 nucleotides: TGTGCCAGCAGCCCAGGACGGATGAACACTGAAGCTTTCTTT. Protein sequence: CASSPGRMNTEAFF.

The chain has TRBV7-2 and TRBJ1-3, with D uncertain. This CDR3 has 15 residues. Germline CDR1 SGHTA, CDR2 FQGNSA. Trimming took off 3 bases at V and 1 base at J, with 10 bases between the two ends. The CDR3 nucleotides read TGTGCCAGCAGCTTGGCTTCCTGGTCTGGAAACACCATATATTTT. Translation gives CASSLASWSGNTIYF.

This clone was picked up a small number of times. J is TRBJ2-1 and V is TRBV30, with TRBD2 identical over 11 bases. Germline trimming cut 4 bases from V and 5 bases from J; bases unmatched to any gene: 1. CDR3 length: 13 residues. Germline-derived CDR1 and CDR2 are GTSNPN and SVGIG (reference sequence). The chain's CDR3 is CAWTSGGHNEQFF. The CDR3 DNA reads TGTGCCTGGACTAGCGGGGGGCACAATGAGCAGTTCTTC.

The chain employs TRBV28 and TRBJ2-5; the D is unclear. Germline CDR1 is MDHEN and CDR2 is SYDVKM. This CDR3 is built from 14 residues. V was shortened by 1 base and J by 1 base, with 7 bases between the two germline ends. CDR3 nucleotides: TGTGCCAGCAGTTTATATGGCACCCAAGAGACCCAGTACTTC. Translation gives CASSLYGTQETQYF.

This chain joins TRBV9 and TRBJ1-2; D remains unclear. Germline CDR1 SGDLS, CDR2 YYNGEE. CDR3 size: 12 residues. V was trimmed by 4 bases and J by 2 bases, leaving 6 bases between them. The DNA for the CDR3 is TGTGCCAGCAGCCGGTCCAACTATGGCTACACCTTC. Translating it yields CASSRSNYGYTF.

V gene TRBV7-2 combines with J gene TRBJ2-1; D ambiguous. Looked up from germline, CDR1 is SGHTA and CDR2 is FQGNSA. With 7 bases removed from V and 0 bases from J, the gap between germline ends came to 19 bases. The CDR3 runs to 17 residues. CDR3 nucleotides: TGTGCCAGCACCCCCCACGGATCGGTAAGCTCCTACAATGAGCAGTTCTTC. This codes for CASTPHGSVSSYNEQFF.

The V call is TRBV13, the J call TRBJ2-7; D is unresolved. The CDR3 extends over 15 amino acids. Germline-derived CDR1 and CDR2 are PRHDT and FYEKMQ (reference sequence). V was clipped by 2 bases and J by 0 bases, with 11 bases between them. CDR3 residues: CASSLSPAFSYEQYF. The CDR3 region has the DNA TGTGCCAGCAGCTTATCGCCAGCCTTCTCCTACGAGCAGTACTTC.